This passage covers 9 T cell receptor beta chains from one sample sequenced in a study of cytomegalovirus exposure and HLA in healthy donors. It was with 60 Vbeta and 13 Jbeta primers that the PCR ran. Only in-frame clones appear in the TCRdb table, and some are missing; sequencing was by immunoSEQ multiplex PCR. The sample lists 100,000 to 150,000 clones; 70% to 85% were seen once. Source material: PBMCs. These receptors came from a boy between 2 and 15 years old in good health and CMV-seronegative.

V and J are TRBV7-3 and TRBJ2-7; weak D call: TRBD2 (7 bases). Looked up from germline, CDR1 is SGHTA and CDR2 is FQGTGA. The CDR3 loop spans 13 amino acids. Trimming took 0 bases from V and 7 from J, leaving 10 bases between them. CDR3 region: CASSLTGGAEQYF. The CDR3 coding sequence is TGTGCCAGCAGCTTAACGGGGGGGGCAGAGCAGTACTTC.

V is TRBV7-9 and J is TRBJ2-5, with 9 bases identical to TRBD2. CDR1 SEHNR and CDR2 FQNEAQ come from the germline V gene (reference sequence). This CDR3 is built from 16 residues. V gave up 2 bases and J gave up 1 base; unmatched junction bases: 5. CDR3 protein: CASSLRLAGSQETQYF. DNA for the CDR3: TGTGCCAGCAGCTTACGCCTAGCGGGATCCCAAGAGACCCAGTACTTC.

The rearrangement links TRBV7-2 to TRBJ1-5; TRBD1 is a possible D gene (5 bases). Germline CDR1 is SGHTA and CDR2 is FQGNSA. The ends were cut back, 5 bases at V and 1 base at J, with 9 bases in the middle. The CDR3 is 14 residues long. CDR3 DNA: TGTGCCAGCAGCGTGCGGGACAGCAATCAGCCCCAGCATTTT. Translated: CASSVRDSNQPQHF.

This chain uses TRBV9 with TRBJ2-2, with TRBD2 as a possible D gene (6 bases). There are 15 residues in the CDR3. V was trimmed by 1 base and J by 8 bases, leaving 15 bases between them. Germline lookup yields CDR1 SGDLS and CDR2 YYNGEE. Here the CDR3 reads CASSVLASVRGELFF. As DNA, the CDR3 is TGTGCCAGCAGCGTACTGGCTAGCGTGCGAGGGGAGCTGTTTTTT.

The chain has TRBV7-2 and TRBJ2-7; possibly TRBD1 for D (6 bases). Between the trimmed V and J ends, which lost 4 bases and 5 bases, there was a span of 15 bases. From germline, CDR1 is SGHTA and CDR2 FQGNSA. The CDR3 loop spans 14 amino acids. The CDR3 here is CASSSLQGRDEQYF. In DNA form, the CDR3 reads TGTGCCAGCAGCTCATTACAGGGTAGAGACGAGCAGTACTTC.

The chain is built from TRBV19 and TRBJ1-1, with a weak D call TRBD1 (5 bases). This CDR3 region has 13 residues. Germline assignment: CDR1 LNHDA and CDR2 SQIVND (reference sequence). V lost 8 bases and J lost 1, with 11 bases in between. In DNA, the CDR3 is TGTGCCAGTGCCGGGGGGTGGAACACTGAAGCTTTCTTT. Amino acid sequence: CASAGGWNTEAFF.

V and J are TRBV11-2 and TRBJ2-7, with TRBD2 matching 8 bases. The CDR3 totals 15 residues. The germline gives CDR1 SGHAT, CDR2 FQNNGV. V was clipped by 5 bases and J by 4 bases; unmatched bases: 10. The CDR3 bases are TGTGCCAGCAGCACCGGACTAGCACCTATATACGAGCAGTACGTC. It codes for CASSTGLAPIYEQYV.

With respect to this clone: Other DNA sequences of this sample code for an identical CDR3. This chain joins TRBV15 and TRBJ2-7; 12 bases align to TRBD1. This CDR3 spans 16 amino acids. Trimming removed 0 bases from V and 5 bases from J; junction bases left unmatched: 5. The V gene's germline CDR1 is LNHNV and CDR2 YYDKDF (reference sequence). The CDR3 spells CATSRDPGQGADEQYF. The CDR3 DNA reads TGTGCCACCAGCAGAGATCCGGGACAGGGGGCGGACGAGCAGTACTTC.

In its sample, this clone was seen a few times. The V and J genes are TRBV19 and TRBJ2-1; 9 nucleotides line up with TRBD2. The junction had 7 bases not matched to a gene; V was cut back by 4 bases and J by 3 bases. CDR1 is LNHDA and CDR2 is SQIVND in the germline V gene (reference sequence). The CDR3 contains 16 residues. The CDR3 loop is CASSTSSGSNYNEQFF. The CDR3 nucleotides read TGTGCCAGTAGTACGAGTAGCGGGAGCAACTACAATGAGCAGTTCTTC.